This T cell receptor beta chain is drawn from a study of T-cell memory formation after mild COVID-19. Across the whole study: TCR clusters were mostly donor specific.

This clonotype was observed a few times. What it binds is unknown. Per germline, CDR1 LGHNA and CDR2 YNFKEQ. The CDR3 spans 16 residues. The V end lost 1 base, the J end lost 0 bases, and 13 bases lay between the germline ends. In TCRdb, the 5' RACE reads were re-called with MiXCR into one record per CDR3 protein. This sample has just under 150,000 distinct CDR3 sequences, with 5.5% to 7% found just once. Study-wide points: Pre-infection memory held some responding clones, suggesting pre-existing cross-reactive T cells responded.

The chain couples TRBV4-2 to TRBJ2-7, with D perhaps matching TRBD2 (6 bases). The sample taken for sequencing was PBMCs or a T cell subset sorted from them (not recorded which). The TCR originated in an adult woman who had mild COVID-19 (a few samples of this study predate the infection). Cell type and time point are not known. DNA for the CDR3: TGTGCCAGCAGCCAAGTAGGGACTGCGGGCTCCTACGAGCAGTACTTC. Amino acids: CASSQVGTAGSYEQYF.